The 14 T cell receptor beta chains listed next were all sequenced from one sample in a study of shared clonotypes between healthy human individuals. Clones were read by immunoSEQ multiplex PCR, and TCRdb kept only the in-frame ones, dropping some. This table holds about 480,000 clones, 60% to 80% found once. Sample: PBMCs. These receptors were collected from a woman in her 40s in good health. Some clones in this sample may be carry-over from other donors' samples.

The rearrangement links TRBV6-1 to TRBJ2-5; D not resolved. Germline V gene lookup returns CDR1 MNHNS and CDR2 SASEGT. Trimming removed 2 bases at V and 7 bases at J, with 14 bases between. The CDR3 has 14 amino acids. CDR3 bases: TGTGCCAGCAGTGAAACAGCCATCCGGGCGACCCAGTACTTC. It yields the protein CASSETAIRATQYF.

The gene calls are TRBV28 and TRBJ2-4; 7 bases match TRBD1. The CDR3 spans 17 residues. Germline V CDR1 and CDR2: MDHEN, SYDVKM. Germline trimming cut 4 bases from V and 0 bases from J; bases unmatched to any gene: 9. CDR3 coding DNA: TGTGCCAGCAGTTCCCGGGACAGCTTAAAAGCCAAAAACATTCAGTACTTC. Translating it yields CASSSRDSLKAKNIQYF.

The chain joins TRBV19 to TRBJ1-2; 9 bases align to TRBD1. The ends lost 9 bases at V and 4 bases at J; junction bases unmatched: 9. CDR1 and CDR2 (germline): LNHDA, SQIVND (reference sequence). This CDR3 has 14 residues. CDR3 DNA sequence: TGTGCCAGCCACTTAACAGGGGGCATCTATGGCTACACCTTC. Translating it yields CASHLTGGIYGYTF.

The V and J genes are TRBV18 and TRBJ2-1, with D perhaps matching TRBD1 (5 bases). Germline assignment: CDR1 KGHSH and CDR2 LQKENI. CDR3 length: 19 amino acids. Deletions cut 3 bases from V and 2 bases from J, with 23 bases between. The CDR3 loop reads CASSPTMMKDSYPYNEQFF. The CDR3 region has the DNA TGTGCCAGCTCACCGACGATGATGAAAGACAGTTACCCCTACAATGAGCAGTTCTTC.

The gene calls are TRBV7-3 and TRBJ2-1; 8 bases are shared with TRBD2. J was trimmed by 4 bases and V by 0 bases; bases with no gene match: 2. Per the germline V gene, CDR1 is SGHTA and CDR2 is FQGTGA. This CDR3 comprises 15 residues. Here the CDR3 DNA reads TGTGCCAGCAGCTTAACTCCGGGAGGGTACAATGAGCAGTTCTTC. Its protein is CASSLTPGGYNEQFF. The complete variable domain, with remaining parts taken from reference TRBV7-3 and TRBJ2-1, reads GAGVSQTPSNKVTEKGKYVELRCDPISGHTALYWYRQSLGQGPEFLIYFQGTGAADDSGLPNDRFFAVRPEGSVSTLKIQRTERGDSAVYLCASSLTPGGYNEQFFGPGTRLTVL.

This chain uses TRBV7-8 with TRBJ2-2, with D maybe TRBD2 (6 bases). CDR1 and CDR2 from the germline V gene are SGHVS and FQNEAQ. There are 19 residues in the CDR3. V was shortened by 5 bases and J by 6 bases, with 28 bases between the two germline ends. CDR3 DNA: TGTGCCAGCAGCGTGCCGGAGGGCAAGGGAACCGCCGGGTCCGGGGAGCTGTTTTTT. Translation gives CASSVPEGKGTAGSGELFF.

The V gene is TRBV28, the J gene TRBJ2-1; no firm D call. Deletions cut 7 bases from V and 0 bases from J, with 13 bases between. This CDR3 comprises 15 residues. The germline V gene has CDR1 MDHEN and CDR2 SYDVKM. The DNA for the CDR3 is TGTGCCAGCAATGGGGAACTGATCTCCTACAATGAGCAGTTCTTC. It encodes CASNGELISYNEQFF.

J is TRBJ2-3 and V is TRBV27, with 7 bases identical to TRBD1. This CDR3 comprises 15 residues. From germline, CDR1 is MNHEY and CDR2 SMNVEV (reference sequence). The ends lost 6 bases at V and 7 bases at J; junction bases unmatched: 13. CDR3: CASSPRDRPSHTQYF. The CDR3 DNA reads TGTGCCAGCAGCCCCCGGGACAGACCCTCTCATACGCAGTATTTT.

This chain connects TRBV5-1 to TRBJ2-7; 10 positions agree with TRBD2. Germline CDR1 reads SGHRS; CDR2 reads YFSETQ. The CDR3 has 15 amino acids. With 4 bases clipped from V and 3 bases from J, the junction kept 7 bases outside the gene matches. The CDR3 sequence is CASSIRTSGDYEQYF. The CDR3, as DNA: TGCGCCAGCAGCATACGGACTAGCGGAGACTACGAGCAGTACTTC.

The chain carries TRBV28 and TRBJ2-5; 7 bases match TRBD2. This CDR3 region has 15 residues. Germline V gene data show CDR1 as MDHEN and CDR2 as SYDVKM. The V segment lost 5 bases and the J segment 5 bases; nucleotides outside the gene matches: 11. CDR3 region: CASSALAGVRETQYF. In DNA, the CDR3 is TGTGCCAGCAGTGCCTTGGCGGGAGTTAGGGAGACCCAGTACTTC.

The rearrangement links TRBV5-1 to TRBJ2-5; no clear D. The V gene lost 4 bases and the J gene lost 5 bases, with 6 bases spanning the gap. The germline V gene encodes CDR1 SGHRS and CDR2 YFSETQ. The CDR3 runs to 11 residues. The CDR3 DNA sequence: TGCGCCAGCAGCATGGGGGAGACCCAGTACTTC. Translation: CASSMGETQYF.

V is TRBV28 and J is TRBJ2-1; 11 bases align to TRBD2. Germline CDR1 reads MDHEN; CDR2 reads SYDVKM. This CDR3 has 15 residues. V lost 7 bases and J lost 2; bases outside the gene matches: 4. In nucleotides, the CDR3 is TGTGCCAGCATAGCGGGAGGGCATACCTACAATGAGCAGTTCTTC. Its protein product is CASIAGGHTYNEQFF.

The rearrangement links TRBV5-1 to TRBJ2-2; 7 positions match TRBD1. Germline CDR1 and CDR2: SGHRS and YFSETQ. This CDR3 has 14 residues. V was clipped by 0 bases and J by 7 bases; unmatched bases: 3. In nucleotides, the CDR3 is TGCGCCAGCAGCTTGGAACAGGGGTTCGGGGAGCTGTTTTTT. Translating gives CASSLEQGFGELFF.

To note about this clone: A junction end diverges from the germline sequence, so it may reflect a read error. The chain joins TRBV7-7 to TRBJ1-3; D unclear. CDR1 is SSHAT and CDR2 is FNYEAQ in the germline V gene (reference sequence). This CDR3 contains 13 residues. CDR3 region: CASSLNPGNTIYF. The CDR3 region has the DNA TGTGCTAGCAGCTTAAATCCTGGAAACACCATATATTTT. Together with reference TRBV7-7 and TRBJ1-3, the CDR3 gives the full variable domain: GAGVSQSPRYKVTKRGQDVTLRCDPISSHATLYWYQQALGQGPEFLTYFNYEAQPDKSGLPSDRFSAERPEGSISTLTIQRTEQRDSAMYRCASSLNPGNTIYFGEGSWLTVV.